The T cell receptor beta chain under discussion was sequenced for a study of Graves' ophthalmopathy and Graves' hyperthyroidism (dated by TCRdb to the late 2010s). For the study in its entirety: A patient counted as having stable hyperthyroidism if there was no progression to ophthalmopathy within 18 months of follow-up. The study used signatures of the TCR beta repertoire to tell Graves' ophthalmopathy apart from Graves' hyperthyroidism and to predict which patients would progress to ophthalmopathy. In total, approximately 130 blood samples were TCR-sequenced: 40 to 45 ophthalmopathy, some 75 hyperthyroidism and around 17 hyperthyroidism-to-ophthalmopathy patients. To explore V-J signatures distinguishing ophthalmopathy from hyperthyroidism, a discovery set of around 97 patients (about 43 ophthalmopathy, about 57 stable hyperthyroidism) was enrolled. An independent validation cohort comprised 18 hyperthyroidism patients and 15 to 17 patients who later progressed from hyperthyroidism to ophthalmopathy. In about six hyperthyroidism patients, the T-cell repertoires found in thyroid tissue were compared with those found in blood. Following sample collection, hyperthyroidism patients were given methimazole at a starting dose of 30 mg daily, and ophthalmopathy patients were given high-dose intravenous methylprednisolone.

Overall results and qualifications from the work: Ophthalmopathy was separated from stable hyperthyroidism by the 13-signature model with 85% to 90% sensitivity and approximately 84% specificity in cross-validation and with 80%/75% in the test set. Most expanded thyroid clonotypes with a frequency above 0.001 also appeared in blood, which suggests that blood repertoires may reflect the immune response in the thyroid. In validation, the model predicted ophthalmopathy progression with about 64% sensitivity and about 73% specificity; fewer than 15 predicted patients were CT-confirmed with GO in a median of around 6 months. Sample size was not statistically predetermined, and group allocation was not concealed from the investigators.

For repertoire sequencing, the TCR beta CDR3 regions were amplified from RNA transcripts. The first round of RT-PCR was done with HTBI primers and the Qiagen OneStep RT-PCR kit, and was followed by a second round of multiplex PCR, then size selection and purification. The libraries underwent paired-end sequencing with 100 bp reads on an Illumina HiSeq2000. For the original study's pipeline: SOAPnuke was used for read processing, and reads with adapters, uncalled bases, a mean Phred below 15, or no exact constant-primer or identifier match were discarded. High-quality paired reads were merged with COPE v1.2.5. Clonotypes were defined as unique nucleotide sequences and were aligned to IMGT TRB V, D and J references using MiTCR v1.1. The analysis was limited to V-J combinations with a frequency above 0.0001, which together covered 99% to 99.2% of the repertoires. A TCR clonal expansion and chaos score per V-J combination was defined as the ratio of F50 clonal expansion to chaos observed in the TCRdist matrix. Welch's t-statistics and random forest were used to reduce features to approximately 13 V-J combinations, which were fed into a naive Bayes classifier. The Morisita-Horn index was used to measure how similar the thyroid and blood repertoires were. TCRdb passed the public sequencing reads through fastp at Q25 and MiXCR, retaining productive beta sequences. Rows with a matching CDR3 protein are joined into one entry that keeps the most common DNA and genes. TCRdb's processing, not the study's, gives the V and J calls here. The sample profile shows roughly 600,000 distinct CDR3 sequences; 35% to 45% of them were found once. The ten largest make up about 4% of the sample.

This clonotype occurred many times. Its specific antigen is unknown. No base qualities exist here, and no much larger clone lies one base off it. Hyperthyroidism patients were newly diagnosed, with disease duration under 2 months, and aged 18 to 65 years. Patients with other autoimmune diseases, uncontrolled infections, pregnancy or lactation were excluded from the study. Diagnosis was based on clinical symptoms, serum thyroxine, TRAb, thyroid ultrasound and orbital computed tomography. Total RNA was extracted using Trizol reagent, and RNA quality was checked on an Agilent 2100 Bioanalyzer. The source of this sequence is an adult man with Graves' hyperthyroidism. Sample: peripheral blood or thyroid tissue (not recorded which).

The bases read TGTGCCAGGACCTTGGTGGAGTCGACTAGCACCTACGAGCAGTACTTC. Its coded protein is CARTLVESTSTYEQYF. Recombination linked TRBV27 to TRBJ2-7; 7 middle bases align to TRBD2. The V end gives up 9 bases and the J end 2 bases, leaving 16 bases in the junction not matched to a gene. The germline V gene (reference sequence) provides CDR1 MNHEY and CDR2 SMNVEV. From its cysteine to its phenylalanine, the CDR3 spans 16 amino acids. The retained sequence is limited to the CDR3, 48 bases, with the frame set at the first base.